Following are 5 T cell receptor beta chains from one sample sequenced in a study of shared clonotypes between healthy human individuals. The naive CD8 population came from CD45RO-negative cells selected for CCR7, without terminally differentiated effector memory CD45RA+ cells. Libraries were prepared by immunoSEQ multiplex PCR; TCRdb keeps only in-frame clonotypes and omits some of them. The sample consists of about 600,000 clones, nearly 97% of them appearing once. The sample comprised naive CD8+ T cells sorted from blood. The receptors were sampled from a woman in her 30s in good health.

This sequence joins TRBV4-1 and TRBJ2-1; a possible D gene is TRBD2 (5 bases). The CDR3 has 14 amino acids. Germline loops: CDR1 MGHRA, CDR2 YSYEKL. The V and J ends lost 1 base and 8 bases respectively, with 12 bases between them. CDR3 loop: CASSQGLGVDEQFF. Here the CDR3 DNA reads TGCGCCAGCAGCCAAGGTCTGGGAGTGGATGAGCAGTTCTTC.

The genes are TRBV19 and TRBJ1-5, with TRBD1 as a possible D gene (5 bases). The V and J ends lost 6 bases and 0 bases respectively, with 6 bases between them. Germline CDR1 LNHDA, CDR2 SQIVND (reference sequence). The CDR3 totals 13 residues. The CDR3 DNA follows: TGTGCCAGTAGCACAGGTAGCAATCAGCCCCAGCATTTT. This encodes CASSTGSNQPQHF.

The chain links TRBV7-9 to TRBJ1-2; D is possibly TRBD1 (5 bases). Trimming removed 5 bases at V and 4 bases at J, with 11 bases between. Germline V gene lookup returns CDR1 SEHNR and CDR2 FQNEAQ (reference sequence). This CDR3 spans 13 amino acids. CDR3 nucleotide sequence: TGTGCCAGCAGCCCTCTTGACAGCTATGGCTACACCTTC. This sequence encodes CASSPLDSYGYTF.

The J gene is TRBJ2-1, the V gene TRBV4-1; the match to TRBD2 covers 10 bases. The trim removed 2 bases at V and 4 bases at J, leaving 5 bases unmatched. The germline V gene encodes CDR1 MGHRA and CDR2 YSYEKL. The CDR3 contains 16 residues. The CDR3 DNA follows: TGCGCCAGCAGCCAAAAAATAGCGGGGGGTTACAATGAGCAGTTCTTC. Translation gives CASSQKIAGGYNEQFF.

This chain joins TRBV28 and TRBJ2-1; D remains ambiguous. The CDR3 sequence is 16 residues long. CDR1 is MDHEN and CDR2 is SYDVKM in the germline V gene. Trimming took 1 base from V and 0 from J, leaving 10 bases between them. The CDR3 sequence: CASSLSYKSSYNEQFF. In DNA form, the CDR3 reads TGTGCCAGCAGTTTATCGTACAAGAGCTCCTACAATGAGCAGTTCTTC.